Detailed here is one T cell receptor (beta chain). What it binds is unknown. The PCR made use of 60 Vbeta and 13 Jbeta primers. TCRdb keeps only in-frame clones here, not all; method: immunoSEQ multiplex PCR. Across about 84,000 clones, the top ten clones capture about 0.61% of the sample. The sample originates from a study of cytomegalovirus exposure and HLA in healthy donors. Study observations and caveats: Some TCR beta chains (more than 150 of them) were listed as cytomegalovirus-associated. A missense DCLRE1C variant was associated with V- and J-gene trimming of TCR beta chains in a later analysis, and an independent cohort replicated the association. Donors were assumed by presence/absence analyses to have roughly uniform sequencing depth.

Germline CDR1 is MDHEN and CDR2 is SYDVKM. This CDR3 comprises 15 residues. V lost 4 bases and J lost 0; bases outside the gene matches: 1. Unrecorded immune exposures were likely, despite nominal health at sampling. The sample consisted of PBMCs. This receptor was obtained from a man aged 45-65 years in good health and CMV-seronegative. V gene TRBV28 combines with J gene TRBJ2-3; TRBD2 matches at 10 bases. CDR3 DNA: TGTGCCAGCAGTTCTAGCGGGGGTAGCACAGATACGCAGTATTTT. The encoded protein is CASSSSGGSTDTQYF. Variable domain in full (rest from reference TRBV28 and TRBJ2-3): DVKVTQSSRYLVKRTGEKVFLECVQDMDHENMFWYRQDPGLGLRLIYFSYDVKMKEKGDIPEGYSVSREKKERFSLILESASTNQTSMYLCASSSSGGSTDTQYFGPGTRLTVL.